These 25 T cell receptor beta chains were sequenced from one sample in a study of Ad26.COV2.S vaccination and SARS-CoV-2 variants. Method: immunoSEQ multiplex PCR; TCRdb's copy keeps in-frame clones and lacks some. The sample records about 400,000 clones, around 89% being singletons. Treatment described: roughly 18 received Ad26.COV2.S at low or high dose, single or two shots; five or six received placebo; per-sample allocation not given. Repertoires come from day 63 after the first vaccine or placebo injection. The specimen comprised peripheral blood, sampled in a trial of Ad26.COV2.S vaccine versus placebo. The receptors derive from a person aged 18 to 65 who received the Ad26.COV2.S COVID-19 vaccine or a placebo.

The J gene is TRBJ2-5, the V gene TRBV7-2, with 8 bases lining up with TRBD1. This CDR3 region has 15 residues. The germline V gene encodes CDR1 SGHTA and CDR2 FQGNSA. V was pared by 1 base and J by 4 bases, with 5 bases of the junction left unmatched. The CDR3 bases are TGTGCCAGCAGCTTAGGAGTAACAGGGGGAGAGACCCAGTACTTC. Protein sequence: CASSLGVTGGETQYF.

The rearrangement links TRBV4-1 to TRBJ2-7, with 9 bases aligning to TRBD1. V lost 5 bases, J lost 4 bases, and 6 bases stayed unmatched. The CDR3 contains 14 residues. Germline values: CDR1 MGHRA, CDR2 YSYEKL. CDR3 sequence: CASSWDREVYEQYF. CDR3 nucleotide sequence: TGCGCCAGCAGCTGGGACAGGGAAGTTTACGAGCAGTACTTC.

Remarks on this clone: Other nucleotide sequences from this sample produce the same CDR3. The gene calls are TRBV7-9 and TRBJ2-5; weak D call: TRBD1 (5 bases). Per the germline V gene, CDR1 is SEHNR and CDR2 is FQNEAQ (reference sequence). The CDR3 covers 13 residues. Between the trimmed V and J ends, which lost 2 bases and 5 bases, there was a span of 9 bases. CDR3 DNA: TGTGCCAGCAGCTTATGGGGCGGTGAGACCCAGTACTTC. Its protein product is CASSLWGGETQYF.

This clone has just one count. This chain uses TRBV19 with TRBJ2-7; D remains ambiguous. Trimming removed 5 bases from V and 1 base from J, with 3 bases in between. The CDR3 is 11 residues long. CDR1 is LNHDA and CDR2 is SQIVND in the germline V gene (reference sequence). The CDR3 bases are TGTGCCAGTAGTTCTTCCTACGAGCAGTACTTC. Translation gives CASSSSYEQYF.

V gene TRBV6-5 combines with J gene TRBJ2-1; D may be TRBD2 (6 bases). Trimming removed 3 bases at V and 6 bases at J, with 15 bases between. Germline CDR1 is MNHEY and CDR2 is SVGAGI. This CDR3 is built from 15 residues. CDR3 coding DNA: TGTGCCAGCAGTTATCGGGGGACGACCGGCAATGAGCAGTTCTTC. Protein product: CASSYRGTTGNEQFF.

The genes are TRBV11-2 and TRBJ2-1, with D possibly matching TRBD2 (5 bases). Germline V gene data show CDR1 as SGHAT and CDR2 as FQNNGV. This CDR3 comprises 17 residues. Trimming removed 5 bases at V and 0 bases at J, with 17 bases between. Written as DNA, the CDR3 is TGTGCCAGCAGCGACCAGCGGCTTCCTCTCTCCTACAATGAGCAGTTCTTC. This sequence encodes CASSDQRLPLSYNEQFF.

DNA for the CDR3: TGTGCCAGCTCACAGTTACAGGCCCTTAGCTCCTACAATGAGCAGTTCTTC. Protein sequence: CASSQLQALSSYNEQFF. The chain combines TRBV18 with TRBJ2-1, with D tentatively TRBD1 (5 bases). In germline, CDR1 is KGHSH, CDR2 LQKENI. With 4 bases removed from V and 0 bases from J, the gap between germline ends came to 16 bases. This CDR3 region has 17 residues.

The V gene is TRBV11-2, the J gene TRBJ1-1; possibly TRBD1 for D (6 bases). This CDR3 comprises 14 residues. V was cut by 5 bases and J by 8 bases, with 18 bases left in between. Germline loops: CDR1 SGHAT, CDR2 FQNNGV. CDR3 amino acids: CASSISRGGREAFF. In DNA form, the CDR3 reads TGTGCCAGCAGCATCTCCAGGGGCGGCCGGGAAGCTTTCTTT. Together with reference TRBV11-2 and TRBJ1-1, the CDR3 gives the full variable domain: EAGVAQSPRYKIIEKRQSVAFWCNPISGHATLYWYQQILGQGPKLLIQFQNNGVVDDSQLPKDRFSAERLKGVDSTLKIQPAKLEDSAVYLCASSISRGGREAFFGQGTRLTVV.

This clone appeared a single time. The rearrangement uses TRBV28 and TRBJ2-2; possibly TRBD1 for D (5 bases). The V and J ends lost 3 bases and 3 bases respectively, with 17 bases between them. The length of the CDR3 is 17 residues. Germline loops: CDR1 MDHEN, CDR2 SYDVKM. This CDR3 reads CASSFPSTREDTGELFF. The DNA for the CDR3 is TGTGCCAGCAGTTTTCCTTCGACCAGGGAAGACACCGGGGAGCTGTTTTTT.

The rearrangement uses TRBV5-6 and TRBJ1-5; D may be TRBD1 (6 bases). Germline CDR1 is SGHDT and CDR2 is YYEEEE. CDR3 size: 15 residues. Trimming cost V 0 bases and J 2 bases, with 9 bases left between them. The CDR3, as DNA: TGTGCCAGCAGCTTGGAGGGGGTAGGCAATCAGCCCCAGCATTTT. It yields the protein CASSLEGVGNQPQHF.

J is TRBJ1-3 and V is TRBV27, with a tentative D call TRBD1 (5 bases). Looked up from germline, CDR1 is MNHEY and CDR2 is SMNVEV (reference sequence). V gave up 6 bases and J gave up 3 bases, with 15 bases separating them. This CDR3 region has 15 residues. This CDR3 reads CASSPKGRIGNTIYF. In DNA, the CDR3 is TGTGCCAGCAGCCCAAAGGGGCGGATTGGAAACACCATATATTTT.

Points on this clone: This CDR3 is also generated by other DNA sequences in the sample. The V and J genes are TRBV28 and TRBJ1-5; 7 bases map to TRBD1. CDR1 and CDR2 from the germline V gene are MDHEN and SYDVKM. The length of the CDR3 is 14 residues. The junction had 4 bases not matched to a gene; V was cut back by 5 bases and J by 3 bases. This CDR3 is CASSLGQVNQPQHF. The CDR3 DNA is TGTGCCAGCAGTCTCGGACAGGTCAATCAGCCCCAGCATTTT.

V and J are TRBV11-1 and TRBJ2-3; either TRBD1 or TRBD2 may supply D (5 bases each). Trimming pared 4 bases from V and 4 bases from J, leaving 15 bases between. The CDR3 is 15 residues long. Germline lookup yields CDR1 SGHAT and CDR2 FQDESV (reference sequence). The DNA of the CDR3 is TGTGCCAGCAGCTCCACTCGTGGGGGTCCAGATACGCAGTATTTT. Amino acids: CASSSTRGGPDTQYF.

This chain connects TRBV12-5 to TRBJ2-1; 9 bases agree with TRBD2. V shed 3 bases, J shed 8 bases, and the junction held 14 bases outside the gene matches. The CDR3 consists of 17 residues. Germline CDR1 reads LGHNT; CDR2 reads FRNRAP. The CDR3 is CASGFGAGTSPWDEQFF. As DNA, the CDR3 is TGTGCTAGTGGTTTTGGGGCAGGGACTAGCCCTTGGGATGAGCAGTTCTTC.

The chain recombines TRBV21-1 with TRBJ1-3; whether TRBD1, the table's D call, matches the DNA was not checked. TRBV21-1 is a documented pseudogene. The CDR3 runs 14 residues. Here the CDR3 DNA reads TGTGCCAGCACCAACCAGGGTTATGGAAACACCATATATTTT. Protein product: CASTNQGYGNTIYF.

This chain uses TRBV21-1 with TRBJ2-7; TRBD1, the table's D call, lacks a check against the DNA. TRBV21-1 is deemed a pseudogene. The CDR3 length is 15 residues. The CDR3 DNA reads TGTGCCAGCAGCCCCCTGGCCAGGTTTATCGGCGAGCAGTACTTC. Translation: CASSPLARFIGEQYF.

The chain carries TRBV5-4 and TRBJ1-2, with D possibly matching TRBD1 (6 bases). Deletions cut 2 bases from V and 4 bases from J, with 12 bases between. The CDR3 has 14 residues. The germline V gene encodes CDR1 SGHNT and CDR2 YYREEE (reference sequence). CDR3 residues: CASSLLQGPYGYTF. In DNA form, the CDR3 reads TGTGCCAGCAGCTTATTACAGGGTCCCTATGGCTACACCTTC.

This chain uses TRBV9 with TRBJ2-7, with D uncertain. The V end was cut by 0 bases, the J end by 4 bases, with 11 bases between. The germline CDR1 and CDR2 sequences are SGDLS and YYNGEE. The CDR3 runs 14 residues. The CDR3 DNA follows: TGTGCCAGCAGCGTAGGGCTTTTTAGGTACGAGCAGTACTTC. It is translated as CASSVGLFRYEQYF.

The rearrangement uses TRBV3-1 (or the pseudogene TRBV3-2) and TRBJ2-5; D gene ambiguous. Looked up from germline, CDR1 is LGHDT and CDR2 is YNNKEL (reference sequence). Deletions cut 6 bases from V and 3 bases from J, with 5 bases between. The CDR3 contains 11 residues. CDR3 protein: CASSLEETQYF. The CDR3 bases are TGTGCCAGCAGTCTTGAAGAGACCCAGTACTTC.

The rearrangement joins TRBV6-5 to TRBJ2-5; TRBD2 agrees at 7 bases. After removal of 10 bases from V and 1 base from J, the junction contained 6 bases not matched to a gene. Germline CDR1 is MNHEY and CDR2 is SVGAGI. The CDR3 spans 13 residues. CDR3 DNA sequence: TGTGCCACCACCGGGACTACCCAAGAGACCCAGTACTTC. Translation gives CATTGTTQETQYF.

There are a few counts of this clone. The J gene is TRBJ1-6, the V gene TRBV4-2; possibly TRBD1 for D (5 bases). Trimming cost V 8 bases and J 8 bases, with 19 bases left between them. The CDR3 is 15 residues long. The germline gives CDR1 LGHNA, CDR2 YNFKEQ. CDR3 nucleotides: TGTGCCAGCGCTCCTGAGGGGACGGAGTATTCACCCCTCCACTTT. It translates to CASAPEGTEYSPLHF.

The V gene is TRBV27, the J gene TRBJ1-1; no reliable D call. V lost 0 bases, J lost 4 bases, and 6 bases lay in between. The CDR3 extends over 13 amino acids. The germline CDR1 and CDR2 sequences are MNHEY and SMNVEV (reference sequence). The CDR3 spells CASSLSGTTEAFF. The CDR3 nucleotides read TGTGCCAGCAGTTTATCGGGCACCACTGAAGCTTTCTTT.

The chain's CDR3 is CASSFGDWRTEAFF. The CDR3, as DNA: TGTGCCAGCAGCTTCGGGGATTGGCGCACTGAAGCTTTCTTT. The rearrangement links TRBV11-1 to TRBJ1-1; D remains unclear. Germline V gene sequence: CDR1 SGHAT, CDR2 FQDESV (reference sequence). This CDR3 is 14 amino acids long. Between the trimmed V and J ends, which lost 3 bases and 4 bases, there was a span of 12 bases.

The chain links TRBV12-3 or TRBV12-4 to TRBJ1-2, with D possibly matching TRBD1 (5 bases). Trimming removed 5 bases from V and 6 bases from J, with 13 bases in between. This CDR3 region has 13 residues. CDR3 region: CASSLRQPHGYTF. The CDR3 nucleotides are TGTGCCAGCAGTCTAAGACAGCCCCATGGCTACACCTTC.

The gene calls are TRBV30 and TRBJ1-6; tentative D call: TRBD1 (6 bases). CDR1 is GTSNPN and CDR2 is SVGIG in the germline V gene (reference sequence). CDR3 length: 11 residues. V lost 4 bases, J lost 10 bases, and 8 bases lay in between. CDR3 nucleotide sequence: TGTGCCTGGAACCAGGGGTCACCCCTCCACTTT. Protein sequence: CAWNQGSPLHF.